This TCR beta chain is drawn from a study of cytomegalovirus exposure and HLA in healthy donors. Researchers ran the PCR with 60 Vbeta and 13 Jbeta primers. Only in-frame clones appear in the TCRdb table, and some are missing; sequencing was by immunoSEQ multiplex PCR. The sample shows over 100,000 clones, 75% to 85% of them seen only once. General observations from the study: CMV antigen specificity of a few CMV-associated chains was confirmed in vitro.

Concerning this clone itself: Its antigen is as yet unknown.

Germline loops: CDR1 SGHVS, CDR2 FNYEAQ. V shed 1 base and J shed 5 bases, with 14 bases lying between them. CDR3 length: 15 amino acids. V is TRBV7-6 and J is TRBJ2-5, with D possibly being TRBD2 (5 bases). This sequence was found in a woman between 35 and 50 years old in good health and CMV-seronegative. The sample was PBMCs. CDR3 sequence (DNA): TGTGCCAGCAGCTTAGGGGCGGAGCGGCGGGAGACCCAGTACTTC. It translates to CASSLGAERRETQYF.